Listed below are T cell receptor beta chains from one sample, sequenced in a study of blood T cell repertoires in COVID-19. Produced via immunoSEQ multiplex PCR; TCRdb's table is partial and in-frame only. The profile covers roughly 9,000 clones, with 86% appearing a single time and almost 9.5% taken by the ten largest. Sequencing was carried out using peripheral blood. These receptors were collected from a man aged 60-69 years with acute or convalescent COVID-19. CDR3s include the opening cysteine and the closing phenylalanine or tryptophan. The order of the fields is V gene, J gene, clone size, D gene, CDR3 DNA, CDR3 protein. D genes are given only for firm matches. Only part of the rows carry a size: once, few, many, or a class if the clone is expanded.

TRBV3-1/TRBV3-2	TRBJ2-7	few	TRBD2	TGTGCCAGCAGCCGAGGGGCGGGGGTCTACGAGCAGTACTTC	CASSRGAGVYEQYF
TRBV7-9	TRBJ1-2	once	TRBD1	TGTGCCAGCAGCTTAGCGGGGGGACAGGGTGTGCACTATGGCTACACCTTC	CASSLAGGQGVHYGYTF
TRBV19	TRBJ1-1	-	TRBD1	TGTGCCAGTAGTATACAGGGGGCTGGCACTGAAGCTTTCTTT	CASSIQGAGTEAFF
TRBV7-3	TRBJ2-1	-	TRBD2	TGTGCCAGCAGCTTACTAGCGGGCTCCTACAATGAGCAGTTCTTC	CASSLLAGSYNEQFF
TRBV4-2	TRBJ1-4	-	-	TGTGCCAGCAGCCGCTCCGGGACAACTAATGAAAAACTGTTTTTT	CASSRSGTTNEKLFF
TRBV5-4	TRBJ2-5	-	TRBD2	TGTGCCAGCAGCTTGGGGAGCGGGGGAGGCCCTCAAGAGACCCAGTACTTC	CASSLGSGGGPQETQYF
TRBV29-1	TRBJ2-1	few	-	TGCAGCGCGACAACGGACAGCGCCTACAATGAGCAGTTCTTC	CSATTDSAYNEQFF
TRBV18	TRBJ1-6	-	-	TGTGCCAGCCGAGGAGGCGTCACGGGGAATTCACCCCTCCACTTT	CASRGGVTGNSPLHF
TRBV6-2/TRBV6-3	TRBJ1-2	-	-	TGTGCCAGCAGTTACGGACTTACGGAATTCGCTAACTATGGCTACACCTTC	CASSYGLTEFANYGYTF
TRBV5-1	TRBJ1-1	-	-	TGCGCCAGCAGCCAGGGAGGGAGGAACACTGAAGCTTTCTTT	CASSQGGRNTEAFF
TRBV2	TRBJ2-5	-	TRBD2	TGTGCCAGCAGTGAGGTTTTGCTAGCGGGGTACCAAGAGACCCAGTACTTC	CASSEVLLAGYQETQYF
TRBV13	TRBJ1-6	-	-	TGTGCCAGCAGCCCAGCACAGGGCGGATCACCCCTCCACTTT	CASSPAQGGSPLHF
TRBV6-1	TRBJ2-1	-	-	TGTGCCAGCAGTCTCTCCAATGAGCAGTTCTTC	CASSLSNEQFF
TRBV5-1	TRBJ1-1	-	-	TGCGCCAGCTCTGGAGCGGAGGGAATGAACACTGAAGCTTTCTTT	CASSGAEGMNTEAFF
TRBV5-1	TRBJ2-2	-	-	TGCGCCAGCAGCTTAGGGACAACGAACACCGGGGAGCTGTTTTTT	CASSLGTTNTGELFF
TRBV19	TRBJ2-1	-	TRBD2	TGTGCCAGTAGCCTTGGGACTAGCGGGATCTATGAGCAGTTCTTC	CASSLGTSGIYEQFF
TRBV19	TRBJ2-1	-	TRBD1	TGTGCCAGTAGTATCGGACAGGGGGCACAGGGGCAGTTCTTC	CASSIGQGAQGQFF
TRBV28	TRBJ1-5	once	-	TGTGCCAGCAGCGGGGATAGCAATCAGCCCCAGCATTTT	CASSGDSNQPQHF
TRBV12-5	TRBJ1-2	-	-	TGTGCTAGTGGTCTTAACTCCGCGGTCCTCCACACCTTC	CASGLNSAVLHTF
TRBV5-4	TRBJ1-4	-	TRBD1	TGTGCCAGCAGCTCGGGGCCGGGACAGTCTAATGAAAAACTGTTTTTT	CASSSGPGQSNEKLFF
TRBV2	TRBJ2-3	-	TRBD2	TGTGCCAGCACGGGGGGAACGGCAGATACGCAGTATTTT	CASTGGTADTQYF
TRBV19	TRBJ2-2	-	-	TGTGCTAGTAGTATAGGGGGGCGAGGGGAGCTGTTTTTT	CASSIGGRGELFF
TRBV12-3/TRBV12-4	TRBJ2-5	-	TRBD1	TGTGCCAGCAGTTTGGACAGGGTAGAGACCCAGTACTTC	CASSLDRVETQYF